A selection of T cell receptor beta chains follows, all from one sample in a study of low-dose radiotherapy and immunotherapy resistance in tumors. TCRdb re-analysed the reads in MiXCR, keeping a single row per CDR3 protein. The sample includes about 60,000 distinct CDR3 sequences, 20% to 25% seen only once; the top ten take approximately 5.7%. This sample comprised PBMCs, obtained before treatment. These receptors originate from a male donor with prostate cancer. Each CDR3 is given with its conserved first and last residue. A D gene is named only where the DNA matches it firmly. Clone size, where shown, is once, few, many, or a class for clones that have expanded.

CDR3 protein | CDR3 DNA | clone size | V gene | D gene | J gene
CASSLENGVYEQYF | TGTGCCAGCAGCTTAGAGAATGGGGTCTACGAGCAGTACTTC | many | TRBV11-3 | . | TRBJ2-7
CASSVAGGRTDTQYF | TGTGCCAGCAGCGTAGCGGGCGGGAGGACAGATACGCAGTATTTT | many | TRBV9 | TRBD2 | TRBJ2-3
CASSYDYNTGELFF | TGTGCCAGCAGCTATGACTACAACACCGGGGAGCTGTTTTTT | many | TRBV7-2 | . | TRBJ2-2
CASSLRGPLYEQFF | TGTGCCAGCAGTTTACGGGGGCCTTTATATGAGCAGTTCTTC | . | TRBV27 | . | TRBJ2-1
CATSGARSSGAVTDTQYF | TGTGCCACCAGCGGAGCGCGGTCTAGCGGGGCCGTCACAGATACGCAGTATTTT | many | TRBV15 | TRBD2 | TRBJ2-3
CASSRDSGTDTQYF | TGTGCCAGCAGTCGGGACAGTGGTACAGATACGCAGTATTTT | many | TRBV21-1 | . | TRBJ2-3
CASRGGGMETQYF | TGTGCCAGCAGGGGAGGGGGGATGGAGACCCAGTACTTC | many | TRBV7-3 | . | TRBJ2-5
CASSLFSYNEQFF | TGTGCCAGCAGTTTATTTTCCTACAATGAGCAGTTCTTC | many | TRBV27 | . | TRBJ2-1
CASSLRGLSQPQHF | TGTGCCAGCAGTTTACGGGGGTTGAGTCAGCCCCAGCATTTT | . | TRBV28 | . | TRBJ1-5
CASSIRPLGGTGELFF | TGTGCCAGTAGTATTCGGCCGTTAGGGGGAACCGGGGAGCTGTTTTTT | many | TRBV19 | . | TRBJ2-2
CASSEGRSSNEQFF | TGCGCCAGCAGTGAGGGCCGTTCCAGCAATGAGCAGTTCTTC | . | TRBV5-1 | . | TRBJ2-1
CSARDGSISQPQHF | TGCAGTGCTAGAGATGGGTCAATAAGTCAGCCCCAGCATTTT | few | TRBV20-1 | . | TRBJ1-5
CASSLTQGERTEAFF | TGTGCCAGCAGCCTCACACAGGGGGAACGAACTGAAGCTTTCTTT | . | TRBV4-2 | TRBD1 | TRBJ1-1
CASSPPGTSGGSSYEQYF | TGTGCCAGCAGCCCACCGGGGACTAGCGGGGGCAGCTCCTACGAGCAGTACTTC | . | TRBV7-9 | TRBD2 | TRBJ2-7
CASSPQGGYNSPLHF | TGTGCCAGCAGCCCACAGGGGGGGTATAATTCACCCCTCCACTTT | many | TRBV28 | TRBD1 | TRBJ1-6
CASSSQGIATNEKLFF | TGTGCCAGCAGCTCCCAAGGCATCGCCACTAATGAAAAACTGTTTTTT | many | TRBV28 | . | TRBJ1-4
CASSFEGRIETQYF | TGTGCCAGCAGCTTTGAGGGCAGGATTGAGACCCAGTACTTC | many | TRBV11-2 | . | TRBJ2-5
CASSGISSAGYTF | TGTGCCAGTAGTGGGATCTCCAGTGCTGGCTACACCTTC | many | TRBV19 | . | TRBJ1-2
CASSLRTANTEAFF | TGTGCCAGCAGTCTCAGGACAGCGAACACTGAAGCTTTCTTT | . | TRBV12-3/TRBV12-4 | . | TRBJ1-1
CASSPDSRGSYNEQFF | TGTGCCAGCAGTCCCGATTCGAGGGGGTCCTACAATGAGCAGTTCTTC | many | TRBV28 | . | TRBJ2-1